One T cell receptor (beta chain) is described in this entry. Method: immunoSEQ multiplex PCR; TCRdb's copy keeps in-frame clones and lacks some. The sample has about 1.5 million clones, approximately 98% seen once. This CDR3 contains 16 residues. Germline CDR1 is LNHDA and CDR2 is SQIVND (reference sequence). V was clipped by 3 bases and J by 1 base, with 16 bases between them. This sample stems from a study of shared clonotypes between healthy human individuals. Sequences were obtained from naive CD4+ T cells sorted from blood. Subset in this sample: CD45RA+ positively selected. The receptor comes from a man under 40 in good health. The rearrangement links TRBV19 to TRBJ2-7; D tentatively reads TRBD1 or TRBD2 (5 bases each). The CDR3 DNA is TGTGCCAGTAGTATGAGGCCGGGACCAGGTTCCTACGAGCAGTACTTC. It encodes CASSMRPGPGSYEQYF. Full variable domain (outside the CDR3, taken from reference TRBV19 and TRBJ2-7): DGGITQSPKYLFRKEGQNVTLSCEQNLNHDAMYWYRQDPGQGLRLIYYSQIVNDFQKGDIAEGYSVSREKKESFPLTVTSAQKNPTAFYLCASSMRPGPGSYEQYFGPGTRLTVT.